The 6 T cell receptor beta chains below come from one sample, sequenced in a study of T cell responses to AZD1222 COVID-19 vaccine. Here immunoSEQ multiplex PCR was the method, and the copy in TCRdb shows in-frame clones only, minus some. The table shows some 190,000 clones, with around 90% occurring only once. The sample was peripheral blood, taken 28 days after the second AZD1222 dose. These TCRs come from an adult who received the AZD1222 COVID-19 vaccine.

The chain couples TRBV5-1 to TRBJ1-2; TRBD1 agrees at 10 bases. J gave up 4 bases and V 0 bases, and 6 bases lay outside the gene matches. Per the germline V gene, CDR1 is SGHRS and CDR2 is YFSETQ. CDR3 size: 16 residues. CDR3 bases: TGCGCCAGCAGCTTGGTGGGGACAGGGGAGATCTATGGCTACACCTTC. It translates to CASSLVGTGEIYGYTF.

This chain links TRBV2 with TRBJ1-2; TRBD1 matches 7 bases. V shed 4 bases and J 5 bases; nucleotides not matched to a gene: 4. This CDR3 is built from 13 residues. CDR1 is SNHLY and CDR2 is FYNNEI in the germline V gene. The CDR3 sequence: CASSARGLYGYTF. DNA for the CDR3: TGTGCCAGCAGTGCAAGGGGGCTGTATGGCTACACCTTC.

This clone was counted once. The V gene is TRBV12-3 or TRBV12-4, the J gene TRBJ2-7, with 7 bases matching TRBD2. Trimming cost V 4 bases and J 5 bases; bases outside gene matches: 2. The CDR3 length is 12 residues. The CDR3 loop reads CASSWEGHEQYF. CDR3 bases: TGTGCCAGCAGTTGGGAGGGGCACGAGCAGTACTTC.

The chain carries TRBV5-8 and TRBJ1-5; D is undetermined. V was shortened by 4 bases and J by 6 bases, with 11 bases between the two germline ends. Per germline, CDR1 SGHTS and CDR2 YDEGEE. This CDR3 region has 13 residues. The CDR3 nucleotides are TGTGCCAGCAGCCCTAGATTGGTTCAGCCCCAGCATTTT. It specifies CASSPRLVQPQHF.

The CDR3 is CASSQDSGTGVSGANVLTF. CDR3 in DNA: TGCGCCAGCAGCCAAGATTCAGGGACAGGGGTCTCTGGGGCCAACGTCCTGACTTTC. The V call is TRBV4-3, the J call TRBJ2-6; 10 bases match TRBD1. From germline, CDR1 is LGHNA and CDR2 YSLEER. This CDR3 spans 19 amino acids. After removal of 0 bases from V and 0 bases from J, the junction contained 5 bases not matched to a gene.

V usage is TRBV6-2 or TRBV6-3 and J usage is TRBJ2-3, with TRBD1 identical over 8 bases. Germline V gene data show CDR1 as MNHEY and CDR2 as SVGEGT. The CDR3 extends over 17 amino acids. J was trimmed by 2 bases and V by 4 bases; bases with no gene match: 11. CDR3 sequence (DNA): TGTGCCAGCAGTTCCCCGTTCCACAGGGGGATCACAGATACGCAGTATTTT. This gives the protein CASSSPFHRGITDTQYF.